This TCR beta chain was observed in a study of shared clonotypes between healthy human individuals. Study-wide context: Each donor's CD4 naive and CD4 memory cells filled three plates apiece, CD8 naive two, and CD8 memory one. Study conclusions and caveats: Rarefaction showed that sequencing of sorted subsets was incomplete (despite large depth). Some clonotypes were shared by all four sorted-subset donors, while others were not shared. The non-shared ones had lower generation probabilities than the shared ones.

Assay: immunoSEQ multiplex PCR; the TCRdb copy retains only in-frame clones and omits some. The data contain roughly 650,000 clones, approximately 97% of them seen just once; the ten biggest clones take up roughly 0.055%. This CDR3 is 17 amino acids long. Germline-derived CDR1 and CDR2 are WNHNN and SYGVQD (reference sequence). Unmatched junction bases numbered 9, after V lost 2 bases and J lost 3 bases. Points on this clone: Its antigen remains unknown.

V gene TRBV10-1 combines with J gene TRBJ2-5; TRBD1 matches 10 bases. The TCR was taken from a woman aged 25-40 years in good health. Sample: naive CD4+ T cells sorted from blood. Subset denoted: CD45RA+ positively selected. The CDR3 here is CASSEDTGTGAKETQYF. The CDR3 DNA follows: TGCGCCAGCAGTGAGGACACCGGGACAGGGGCGAAAGAGACCCAGTACTTC.